Shown below are 8 T cell receptor beta chains from a single sample sequenced in a study of blood T cell repertoires in COVID-19. The data were produced by immunoSEQ multiplex PCR, yet TCRdb's version contains in-frame clones alone and is incomplete. The data show tens of thousands of clones, around 82% seen once. The sequencing input was peripheral blood. All receptors derive from an elderly man with active COVID-19.

This sequence joins TRBV6-2 or TRBV6-3 and TRBJ1-2, with 9 bases lining up with TRBD1. Germline CDR1 reads MNHEY; CDR2 reads SVGEGT. This CDR3 is 21 amino acids long. With 0 bases clipped from V and 2 bases from J, the junction kept 19 bases outside the gene matches. This CDR3 is CASSYSEGNPRRTGANYGYTF. As DNA, the CDR3 is TGTGCCAGCAGTTACTCGGAGGGTAATCCTCGAAGGACAGGGGCGAACTATGGCTACACCTTC.

This chain uses TRBV28 with TRBJ2-7; 10 positions agree with TRBD2. J gave up 3 bases and V 2 bases, and 1 base lay outside the gene matches. The V gene's germline CDR1 is MDHEN and CDR2 SYDVKM. The CDR3 consists of 14 residues. Written as DNA, the CDR3 is TGTGCCAGCAGTTTACTAGCGGGAGTCTACGAGCAGTACTTC. Translation: CASSLLAGVYEQYF.

The V and J genes are TRBV6-5 and TRBJ2-1; 11 positions match TRBD2. After removal of 7 bases from V and 5 bases from J, the junction contained 7 bases not matched to a gene. From germline, CDR1 is MNHEY and CDR2 SVGAGI. This CDR3 is built from 15 residues. The CDR3 region is CASKPPGLADNEQFF. For the CDR3, the DNA is TGTGCCAGCAAGCCCCCGGGACTAGCGGACAATGAGCAGTTCTTC.

This chain links TRBV5-4 with TRBJ2-1, with 11 nucleotides matching TRBD2. The germline CDR1 and CDR2 sequences are SGHNT and YYREEE (reference sequence). V trimming: 2 bases; J trimming: 5 bases; junction bases outside the gene matches: 6. There are 16 residues in the CDR3. The CDR3 coding sequence is TGTGCCAGCAGCTTTTCCGGGACTAGCGGTCACAATGAGCAGTTCTTC. It encodes CASSFSGTSGHNEQFF.

The chain carries TRBV6-5 and TRBJ1-1; 12 bases align to TRBD1. CDR1 is MNHEY and CDR2 is SVGAGI in the germline V gene. The CDR3 covers 14 residues. V dropped 2 bases and J dropped 10; count of bases not matched to a gene: 5. The CDR3 is CASSYPGQGAVAFF. In DNA, the CDR3 is TGTGCCAGCAGTTACCCGGGACAGGGGGCCGTAGCTTTCTTT.

This chain joins TRBV19 and TRBJ1-5; 8 bases map to TRBD1. Per the germline V gene, CDR1 is LNHDA and CDR2 is SQIVND (reference sequence). Unmatched junction bases numbered 3, after V lost 6 bases and J lost 2 bases. This CDR3 is built from 14 residues. The CDR3 sequence is CASSQTGGNQPQHF. The DNA of the CDR3 is TGTGCCAGTAGCCAGACAGGGGGCAATCAGCCCCAGCATTTT.

The rearrangement joins TRBV28 to TRBJ1-1; a possible D gene is TRBD1 (6 bases). The germline CDR1 and CDR2 sequences are MDHEN and SYDVKM. CDR3 length: 14 residues. V was clipped by 5 bases and J by 2 bases, with 12 bases between them. The CDR3 nucleotides read TGTGCCAGCAGTGGATTACAGGGTAACACTGAAGCTTTCTTT. Amino acids: CASSGLQGNTEAFF.

This clone was counted between two and nine times. The V call is TRBV29-1, the J call TRBJ1-4, with D unresolved. The CDR3 length is 13 residues. Trimming left V 7 bases short and J 6 bases short, with 15 bases between. The germline CDR1 and CDR2 sequences are SQVTM and ANQGSEA. The CDR3 DNA follows: TGCAGCGGAACTTTCAAGAGCGATGAAAAACTGTTTTTT. Translated: CSGTFKSDEKLFF.